The 27 T cell receptor beta chains below come from one sample, sequenced in a study of glioma-infiltrating T cells after dendritic cell vaccination. The repertoire was sequenced with immunoSEQ multiplex PCR; TCRdb's copy has only in-frame clones and lacks some. The sample carries 40,000 to 60,000 clones, over 75% recorded once. The input for sequencing was blood, taken before dendritic cell vaccination. Receptors originate from a human donor with glioblastoma.

The chain links TRBV5-1 to TRBJ2-1, with 15 nucleotides matching TRBD2. This CDR3 has 18 amino acids. Unmatched junction bases numbered 11, after V lost 2 bases and J lost 8 bases. Germline lookup yields CDR1 SGHRS and CDR2 YFSETQ. In DNA form, the CDR3 reads TGCGCCAGCAGCTTAAGGACTAGCGGGGGGGTAAGTTCCTATGAGCAGTTCTTC. It yields the protein CASSLRTSGGVSSYEQFF.

The rearrangement joins TRBV30 to TRBJ2-7, with 12 positions matching TRBD1. The CDR3 runs 14 residues. The junction had 11 bases not matched to a gene; V was cut back by 8 bases and J by 6 bases. Germline lookup yields CDR1 GTSNPN and CDR2 SVGIG (reference sequence). The DNA for the CDR3 is TGTGCCGGGGAACTCGGGACAGGGGGCTTCGAGCAGTACTTC. It is translated as CAGELGTGGFEQYF.

The V call is TRBV11-2, the J call TRBJ2-7; D may be TRBD2 (5 bases). With 2 bases removed from V and 4 bases from J, the gap between germline ends came to 15 bases. The CDR3 covers 15 residues. Germline V gene data show CDR1 as SGHAT and CDR2 as FQNNGV. CDR3 nucleotides: TGTGCCAGCAGCTTAATGTGGTCGGGATCTTACGAGCAGTACTTC. Protein sequence: CASSLMWSGSYEQYF.

This chain connects TRBV18 to TRBJ1-5; D perhaps matches TRBD1 (6 bases). The CDR3 covers 17 residues. Germline V gene sequence: CDR1 KGHSH, CDR2 LQKENI. Trimming pared 2 bases from V and 3 bases from J, leaving 17 bases between. CDR3 in DNA: TGTGCCAGCTCACCAAAAACTCTCACAGGGCTCAATCAGCCCCAGCATTTT. Translating gives CASSPKTLTGLNQPQHF.

The J gene is TRBJ1-2, the V gene TRBV21-1; TRBD1, the D gene given by the table, was not confirmed from the DNA. TRBV21-1 is a recognized pseudogene. The length of the CDR3 is 14 residues. As DNA, the CDR3 is TGTGCCAGCAGCAAAACAGGGCAGCCCTATGGCTACACCTTC. Its translation is CASSKTGQPYGYTF.

V usage is TRBV9 and J usage is TRBJ2-1, with 8 bases identical to TRBD2. In germline, CDR1 is SGDLS, CDR2 YYNGEE. The CDR3 is 18 amino acids. After removal of 3 bases from V and 4 bases from J, the junction contained 15 bases not matched to a gene. The CDR3 sequence: CASSAQRDTRGAYNEQFF. DNA of the CDR3: TGTGCCAGCAGCGCCCAACGGGACACGCGGGGGGCTTACAATGAGCAGTTCTTC. Together with reference TRBV9 and TRBJ2-1, the CDR3 gives the full variable domain: DSGVTQTPKHLITATGQRVTLRCSPRSGDLSVYWYQQSLDQGLQFLIQYYNGEERAKGNILERFSAQQFPDLHSELNLSSLELGDSALYFCASSAQRDTRGAYNEQFFGPGTRLTVL.

This chain connects TRBV4-1 to TRBJ2-3, with no clear D. This CDR3 contains 14 residues. Looked up from germline, CDR1 is MGHRA and CDR2 is YSYEKL. Between the trimmed V and J ends, which lost 1 base and 4 bases, there was a span of 9 bases. CDR3 residues: CASSQVYASDTQYF. CDR3 in DNA: TGCGCCAGCAGCCAAGTTTACGCGTCAGATACGCAGTATTTT.

The rearrangement joins TRBV4-3 to TRBJ2-7; 7 positions match TRBD1. The germline V gene has CDR1 LGHNA and CDR2 YSLEER. Losses at the gene ends were 4 bases for V and 3 bases for J; bases not matched to a gene: 12. This CDR3 has 16 residues. DNA for the CDR3: TGCGCCAGCAGCCGAGAGCTGACAGGGCAGGGCTACGAGCAGTACTTC. Encoded protein: CASSRELTGQGYEQYF.

V gene TRBV7-3 combines with J gene TRBJ2-3, with 10 nucleotides matching TRBD2. Germline lookup yields CDR1 SGHTA and CDR2 FQGTGA. This CDR3 is built from 14 residues. Losses at the gene ends were 5 bases for V and 6 bases for J; bases not matched to a gene: 5. CDR3 nucleotide sequence: TGTGCCAGCAGCCAGCTAGCGGGAGTGGATACGCAGTATTTT. Its translation is CASSQLAGVDTQYF.

This rearrangement joins TRBV12-5 to TRBJ2-2; 7 nucleotides agree with TRBD1. CDR1 LGHNT and CDR2 FRNRAP come from the germline V gene. The junction had 8 bases not matched to a gene; V was cut back by 0 bases and J by 1 base. This CDR3 has 18 amino acids. CDR3 coding DNA: TGTGCTAGTGGTTTGGTCCCAACGGACAGGTTGAACACCGGGGAGCTGTTTTTT. As protein: CASGLVPTDRLNTGELFF.

The rearrangement joins TRBV5-1 to TRBJ2-3, with 8 bases lining up with TRBD1. This CDR3 has 15 amino acids. Germline V gives CDR1 SGHRS, CDR2 YFSETQ. With 0 bases clipped from V and 3 bases from J, the junction kept 3 bases outside the gene matches. Written as DNA, the CDR3 is TGCGCCAGCAGCTTGGAGTGGGACAGGACAGATACGCAGTATTTT. Its translation is CASSLEWDRTDTQYF.

The chain combines TRBV4-3 with TRBJ2-1; TRBD1 might be the D (5 bases). The germline CDR1 and CDR2 sequences are LGHNA and YSLEER. V dropped 1 base and J dropped 5 bases, with 12 bases sitting between them. CDR3 size: 15 residues. DNA for the CDR3: TGCGCCAGCAGCCAAGGCCAGGTGGACAACAATGAGCAGTTCTTC. It translates to CASSQGQVDNNEQFF.

CDR3 sequence (DNA): TGTGCCAGCAGCTACGCAAGGGACAGCAAAGGCGAGCAGTACTTC. Protein sequence: CASSYARDSKGEQYF. The chain recombines TRBV6-5 with TRBJ2-7; 7 positions match TRBD1. Per germline, CDR1 MNHEY and CDR2 SVGAGI. The junction had 14 bases not matched to a gene; V was cut back by 6 bases and J by 6 bases. The length of the CDR3 is 15 residues.

This clone was recorded once. This chain links TRBV18 with TRBJ2-3; 7 positions match TRBD2. V gave up 7 bases and J gave up 1 base; unmatched junction bases: 11. Germline values: CDR1 KGHSH, CDR2 LQKENI. The CDR3 length is 16 residues. The CDR3 sequence: CASLRDLAGGTDTQYF. CDR3 nucleotides: TGTGCCAGCTTGAGAGATCTGGCGGGGGGCACAGATACGCAGTATTTT.

The genes are TRBV11-3 and TRBJ1-3; a weak D match, TRBD1 (6 bases). Trimming removed 4 bases at V and 5 bases at J, with 21 bases between. CDR3 length: 17 amino acids. CDR1 is SGHNT, CDR2 YENEEA, per germline. The CDR3 spells CASSSTSLDSRRNTIYF. The CDR3 DNA follows: TGTGCCAGCAGCTCCACATCCCTGGACAGTCGTAGAAACACCATATATTTT.

The chain uses TRBV11-3 and TRBJ1-4; 8 nucleotides line up with TRBD1. CDR3 length: 16 residues. Unmatched junction bases numbered 4, after V lost 1 base and J lost 3 bases. Germline CDR1 SGHNT, CDR2 YENEEA. CDR3 sequence reads: CASSLGGQGSNEKLFF. The CDR3 nucleotides are TGTGCCAGCAGCTTAGGCGGACAGGGATCTAATGAAAAACTGTTTTTT.

The V gene is TRBV29-1, the J gene TRBJ2-7, with 8 bases identical to TRBD2. V shed 5 bases and J 5 bases; nucleotides not matched to a gene: 11. This CDR3 has 14 amino acids. Germline values: CDR1 SQVTM, CDR2 ANQGSEA. CDR3 nucleotide sequence: TGCAGCGTTTCTATCGGGAGGGGAGGGAACGAGCAGTACTTC. Protein: CSVSIGRGGNEQYF.

This clone was picked up one time. This sequence joins TRBV27 and TRBJ2-7; 12 bases are a match to TRBD1. The J segment lost 5 bases and the V segment lost 6 bases, leaving 5 bases of the junction unmatched. This CDR3 region has 14 residues. In germline, CDR1 is MNHEY, CDR2 SMNVEV (reference sequence). The CDR3 coding sequence is TGTGCCAGCAGGGCGGGACAGGGGGCAAACGAGCAGTACTTC. Translation: CASRAGQGANEQYF.

The rearrangement joins TRBV11-2 to TRBJ2-3; TRBD1 agrees at 9 bases. This CDR3 spans 15 amino acids. Germline CDR1 SGHAT, CDR2 FQNNGV. Trimming at V came to 4 bases and at J to 5 bases, leaving 7 bases not matched to a gene. CDR3 residues: CASSYNRGHIDTQYF. CDR3 nucleotides: TGTGCCAGCAGCTACAACAGGGGGCATATAGATACGCAGTATTTT.

The chain links TRBV29-1 to TRBJ1-1, with 8 bases that match TRBD1. With V trimmed by 1 base and J by 9 bases, 4 bases remained unmatched. There are 12 residues in the CDR3. CDR1 and CDR2 from the germline V gene are SQVTM and ANQGSEA. The CDR3 region has the DNA TGCAGCGTTGAAGTAGGCAGGGGGCAAGCTTTCTTT. Protein product: CSVEVGRGQAFF. Complete variable domain (other parts from reference TRBV29-1 and TRBJ1-1): SAVISQKPSRDICQRGTSLTIQCQVDSQVTMMFWYRQQPGQSLTLIATANQGSEATYESGFVIDKFPISRPNLTFSTLTVSNMSPEDSSIYLCSVEVGRGQAFFGQGTRLTVV.

The chain has TRBV5-1 and TRBJ2-5, with 12 bases that match TRBD2. J gave up 5 bases and V 4 bases, and 15 bases lay outside the gene matches. From germline, CDR1 is SGHRS and CDR2 YFSETQ. The CDR3 is 18 residues long. CDR3 DNA sequence: TGCGCCAGCAGCCCGAGACTAGCGGGAGTCCGCATGGGCGAGACCCAGTACTTC. Protein sequence: CASSPRLAGVRMGETQYF. Complete variable domain (other parts from reference TRBV5-1 and TRBJ2-5): KAGVTQTPRYLIKTRGQQVTLSCSPISGHRSVSWYQQTPGQGLQFLFEYFSETQRNKGNFPGRFSGRQFSNSRSEMNVSTLELGDSALYLCASSPRLAGVRMGETQYFGPGTRLLVL.

The rearrangement links TRBV5-1 to TRBJ2-3; the D gene is possibly TRBD1 (5 bases). Trimming stripped 1 base from V and 3 bases from J, with 18 bases between. Germline V gene data show CDR1 as SGHRS and CDR2 as YFSETQ. There are 17 residues in the CDR3. As DNA, the CDR3 is TGCGCCAGCAGCTTGTTTCAGGGTCTGATGGTAACAGATACGCAGTATTTT. Translation gives CASSLFQGLMVTDTQYF.

The chain couples TRBV2 to TRBJ2-3; 10 nucleotides agree with TRBD2. The CDR3 spans 15 residues. Germline V gene sequence: CDR1 SNHLY, CDR2 FYNNEI. After removal of 6 bases from V and 0 bases from J, the junction contained 3 bases not matched to a gene. The CDR3 loop reads CASRLAGFSTDTQYF. The CDR3 DNA reads TGTGCCAGCAGACTAGCGGGGTTTAGCACAGATACGCAGTATTTT.

The chain uses TRBV4-2 and TRBJ1-1; D not resolved. Germline V gives CDR1 LGHNA, CDR2 YNFKEQ. V lost 1 base and J 1 base, leaving 7 bases between the germline ends. CDR3 length equals 14 residues. The CDR3 sequence is CASSQGGGNTEAFF. The DNA for the CDR3 is TGTGCCAGCAGCCAAGGGGGAGGGAACACTGAAGCTTTCTTT.

The chain joins TRBV10-3 to TRBJ2-5; 7 bases are shared with TRBD2. Germline V gives CDR1 ENHRY, CDR2 SYGVKD. Trimming removed 4 bases from V and 5 bases from J; junction bases left unmatched: 10. This CDR3 is 15 amino acids long. CDR3 residues: CAISAPLAGVETQYF. In DNA, the CDR3 is TGTGCCATCAGTGCCCCTTTGGCGGGGGTGGAGACCCAGTACTTC.

This rearrangement joins TRBV6-6 to TRBJ1-5; tentative D call: TRBD1 (6 bases). The CDR3 covers 16 residues. Trimming shortened V by 8 bases and J by 5 bases, and 22 bases separated the two germline ends. Germline V lookup: CDR1 MNHNY, CDR2 SVGAGI (reference sequence). CDR3 nucleotides: TGTGCCAGCTTACCCGGGGGGGGGCGCAGGGATCAGCCCCAGCATTTT. This gives the protein CASLPGGGRRDQPQHF.

The chain couples TRBV6-1 to TRBJ2-3; the D gene is possibly TRBD1 (6 bases). CDR3 size: 15 residues. Germline-derived CDR1 and CDR2 are MNHNS and SASEGT. V gave up 6 bases and J gave up 2 bases, with 15 bases separating them. This CDR3 is CASSPIQGYTDTQYF. The CDR3, as DNA: TGTGCCAGCAGCCCGATACAGGGATACACAGATACGCAGTATTTT.